Each of the 27 T cell receptor beta chains below was sequenced from the same sample in a study of Ad26.COV2.S vaccination and SARS-CoV-2 variants. Using immunoSEQ multiplex PCR, the repertoire was profiled, and TCRdb retains in-frame clones only, with some absent. This table holds roughly 300,000 clones, less than 90% found once. The sample's treatment: around 19 received Ad26.COV2.S at low or high dose, single or two shots; 5 received placebo; per-sample allocation not given. Day 63 after the first vaccine or placebo injection was the time point for sampling. The sequencing used peripheral blood, collected in a trial of Ad26.COV2.S vaccine versus placebo. The source of these receptors is a person between 18 and 65 years old who received the Ad26.COV2.S COVID-19 vaccine or a placebo.

The V gene is TRBV5-6, the J gene TRBJ1-6; D remains ambiguous. Germline V lookup: CDR1 SGHDT, CDR2 YYEEEE. V was pared by 4 bases and J by 7 bases, with 12 bases between. This CDR3 comprises 14 residues. CDR3 sequence: CASSAPRTNSPLHF. In DNA, the CDR3 is TGTGCCAGCAGCGCACCTCGGACGAATTCACCCCTCCACTTT.

The rearrangement links TRBV7-2 to TRBJ1-2; TRBD1 matches 10 bases. CDR1 is SGHTA and CDR2 is FQGNSA in the germline V gene. Trimming at V came to 3 bases and at J to 8 bases, leaving 6 bases not matched to a gene. CDR3 length: 14 amino acids. CDR3: CASSFGTGAWGYTF. In nucleotides, the CDR3 is TGTGCCAGCAGCTTTGGGACAGGGGCATGGGGCTACACCTTC. Combining the CDR3 with reference TRBV7-2 and TRBJ1-2 gives the whole variable domain GAGVSQSPSNKVTEKGKDVELRCDPISGHTALYWYRQSLGQGLEFLIYFQGNSAPDKSGLPSDRFSAERTGGSVSTLTIQRTQQEDSAVYLCASSFGTGAWGYTFGSGTRLTVV.

V usage is TRBV27 and J usage is TRBJ2-1; weak D call: TRBD2 (6 bases). Trimming cost V 2 bases and J 2 bases, with 13 bases left between them. CDR3 size: 16 residues. Germline V gives CDR1 MNHEY, CDR2 SMNVEV (reference sequence). The CDR3 coding sequence is TGTGCCAGCAGTTTAATAACTAGCCGTCCCTACAATGAGCAGTTCTTC. Protein sequence: CASSLITSRPYNEQFF.

The rearrangement joins TRBV18 to TRBJ1-5; TRBD1 might be the D (6 bases). Trimming left V 6 bases short and J 0 bases short, with 12 bases between. Per the germline V gene, CDR1 is KGHSH and CDR2 is LQKENI. The CDR3 length is 15 residues. CDR3 nucleotides: TGTGCCAGCTCCCCAGGGGATAATAGCAATCAGCCCCAGCATTTT. This translates into CASSPGDNSNQPQHF.

This clone was detected only a few times. The rearrangement uses TRBV2 and TRBJ1-5, with D tentatively TRBD1 (5 bases). The CDR3 contains 14 residues. Germline V lookup: CDR1 SNHLY, CDR2 FYNNEI. V dropped 7 bases and J dropped 0 bases, with 10 bases sitting between them. CDR3 sequence reads: CASTSQDSNQPQHF. CDR3 DNA sequence: TGTGCCAGCACATCACAGGATAGCAATCAGCCCCAGCATTTT.

This chain joins TRBV6-2 or TRBV6-3 and TRBJ1-2; D is perhaps TRBD1 (5 bases). Germline V gives CDR1 MNHEY, CDR2 SVGEGT. The V gene lost 4 bases and the J gene lost 1 base, with 16 bases spanning the gap. CDR3 length: 16 residues. This CDR3 is CASSSDRTGDNYGYTF. As DNA, the CDR3 is TGTGCCAGCAGTTCTGACCGGACGGGGGATAACTATGGCTACACCTTC.

The chain employs TRBV30 and TRBJ1-1; D is unresolved. Germline loops: CDR1 GTSNPN, CDR2 SVGIG (reference sequence). This CDR3 contains 15 residues. V was trimmed by 7 bases and J by 4 bases, leaving 22 bases between them. Written as DNA, the CDR3 is TGTGCCTTGGAGTTCTCACCGGTGGGAGGCACTGAAGCTTTCTTT. This gives the protein CALEFSPVGGTEAFF.

The chain links TRBV19 to TRBJ2-4; tentative D call: TRBD1 (6 bases). Germline V gene sequence: CDR1 LNHDA, CDR2 SQIVND (reference sequence). V lost 6 bases and J lost 1, with 13 bases in between. This CDR3 comprises 15 residues. The CDR3 sequence is CASRSTGEAKNIQYF. The CDR3 DNA reads TGTGCCAGTAGATCGACAGGCGAGGCCAAAAACATTCAGTACTTC.

The chain combines TRBV5-6 with TRBJ2-7; TRBD1 matches at 9 bases. The CDR3 is 15 amino acids. Germline V gene sequence: CDR1 SGHDT, CDR2 YYEEEE. V trimming: 1 base; J trimming: 5 bases; junction bases outside the gene matches: 7. Here the CDR3 DNA reads TGTGCCAGCAGCTTGAGGGGACAGGGAAGTCACGAGCAGTACTTC. Translation: CASSLRGQGSHEQYF. Using reference TRBV5-6 and TRBJ2-7 for the parts outside the CDR3, the full variable domain is DAGVTQSPTHLIKTRGQQVTLRCSPKSGHDTVSWYQQALGQGPQFIFQYYEEEERQRGNFPDRFSGHQFPNYSSELNVNALLLGDSALYLCASSLRGQGSHEQYFGPGTRLTVT.

This chain connects TRBV5-1 to TRBJ2-6; D might be TRBD1 (5 bases). Germline V lookup: CDR1 SGHRS, CDR2 YFSETQ. The CDR3 sequence is 18 residues long. The V gene lost 3 bases and the J gene lost 0 bases, with 16 bases spanning the gap. This chain's CDR3 is CASSWQGLDHSGANVLTF. The CDR3 bases are TGCGCCAGCAGCTGGCAGGGCCTGGACCACTCTGGGGCCAACGTCCTGACTTTC. Based on the CDR3 plus reference TRBV5-1 and TRBJ2-6, the full variable domain is KAGVTQTPRYLIKTRGQQVTLSCSPISGHRSVSWYQQTPGQGLQFLFEYFSETQRNKGNFPGRFSGRQFSNSRSEMNVSTLELGDSALYLCASSWQGLDHSGANVLTFGAGSRLTVL.

V and J are TRBV10-3 and TRBJ2-2; no clear D. CDR1 and CDR2 from the germline V gene are ENHRY and SYGVKD. The CDR3 sequence is 10 residues long. The germline V and J ends were trimmed by 10 bases and 4 bases, with 4 bases remaining between them. CDR3 DNA: TGTGCCACTAGCACCGGGGAGCTGTTTTTT. This encodes CATSTGELFF.

The chain recombines TRBV19 with TRBJ2-3, with D unresolved. CDR3 length: 16 residues. V was cut by 7 bases and J by 2 bases, with 19 bases left in between. CDR1 LNHDA and CDR2 SQIVND come from the germline V gene (reference sequence). In DNA, the CDR3 is TGTGCCAGTACTCTCTCCTCCTTAGGACCCACAGATACGCAGTATTTT. It specifies CASTLSSLGPTDTQYF.

V gene TRBV10-1 combines with J gene TRBJ2-1, with 8 bases fitting TRBD2. This CDR3 has 14 residues. With 10 bases clipped from V and 8 bases from J, the junction kept 13 bases outside the gene matches. The germline gives CDR1 WNHNN, CDR2 SYGVQD (reference sequence). The CDR3 nucleotides read TGCGCCACTCCAGGACTAGCAAGGACCGATGAGCAGTTCTTC. This codes for CATPGLARTDEQFF.

The CDR3 protein is CASSYKAGVKDEQFF. In DNA form, the CDR3 reads TGTGCCAGCAGTTACAAAGCGGGAGTGAAGGATGAGCAGTTCTTC. The chain links TRBV6-2 or TRBV6-3 to TRBJ2-1, with 8 positions matching TRBD2. From germline, CDR1 is MNHEY and CDR2 SVGEGT. The CDR3 loop spans 15 amino acids. With 2 bases clipped from V and 8 bases from J, the junction kept 8 bases outside the gene matches.

This clone has just a few counts. The chain uses TRBV29-1 and TRBJ1-1, with no clear D. Germline CDR1 reads SQVTM; CDR2 reads ANQGSEA. V was pared by 5 bases and J by 6 bases, with 13 bases between. The length of the CDR3 is 12 residues. This CDR3 reads CSVHTRSAEAFF. CDR3 coding DNA: TGCAGCGTTCATACTAGGAGCGCTGAAGCTTTCTTT.

This clone was counted only a few times. This chain links TRBV19 with TRBJ1-5; 7 bases match TRBD1. After removal of 6 bases from V and 3 bases from J, the junction contained 14 bases not matched to a gene. CDR3 size: 17 residues. Germline V gene lookup returns CDR1 LNHDA and CDR2 SQIVND (reference sequence). The CDR3 loop reads CASSRRPGQPLNQPQHF. DNA of the CDR3: TGTGCCAGTAGCCGCAGACCGGGACAGCCGCTCAATCAGCCCCAGCATTTT.

The chain has TRBV30 and TRBJ1-5, with D possibly TRBD1 on 6 matching bases. Trimming left V 4 bases short and J 5 bases short, with 12 bases between. The V gene's germline CDR1 is GTSNPN and CDR2 SVGIG (reference sequence). The CDR3 extends over 13 amino acids. The CDR3 protein is CAWIPGAHQPQHF. The CDR3 nucleotides read TGTGCCTGGATTCCAGGGGCCCATCAGCCCCAGCATTTT.

The chain combines TRBV5-6 with TRBJ2-3; TRBD2 aligns across 9 bases. With 0 bases clipped from V and 5 bases from J, the junction kept 10 bases outside the gene matches. Germline assignment: CDR1 SGHDT and CDR2 YYEEEE. The CDR3 consists of 17 residues. The CDR3 here is CASSLVIGGRAEDTQYF. In DNA, the CDR3 is TGTGCCAGCAGCTTGGTTATTGGCGGGAGGGCCGAAGATACGCAGTATTTT.

The chain uses TRBV7-3 and TRBJ1-6; D is unclear. The germline V gene has CDR1 SGHTA and CDR2 FQGTGA. The V gene lost 2 bases and the J gene lost 4 bases, with 9 bases spanning the gap. The CDR3 sequence is 15 residues long. Here the CDR3 DNA reads TGTGCCAGCAGCTTATTCCGGGTTTATAATTCACCCCTCCACTTT. It codes for CASSLFRVYNSPLHF.

This chain links TRBV9 with TRBJ2-1; weak D call: TRBD1 (7 bases). Trimming took off 0 bases at V and 3 bases at J, with 13 bases between the two ends. CDR1 and CDR2 (germline): SGDLS, YYNGEE. The CDR3 consists of 16 residues. For the CDR3, the DNA is TGTGCCAGCAGCGTAGAGGCAGGGGGGAACTACAATGAGCAGTTCTTC. This translates into CASSVEAGGNYNEQFF.

This chain joins TRBV28 and TRBJ1-2, with D uncertain. The germline CDR1 and CDR2 sequences are MDHEN and SYDVKM. There are 14 residues in the CDR3. V shed 3 bases and J shed 9 bases, with 17 bases lying between them. As DNA, the CDR3 is TGTGCCAGCAGTTTGGGCCCACCCTCCCGAAGCTACACCTTC. It is translated as CASSLGPPSRSYTF.

V usage is TRBV6-5 and J usage is TRBJ2-7; TRBD2 might be the D (7 bases). CDR1 and CDR2 (germline): MNHEY, SVGAGI. This CDR3 comprises 14 residues. V was trimmed by 3 bases and J by 2 bases, leaving 11 bases between them. DNA for the CDR3: TGTGCCAGCAGTTATGGGGGGGGCCCCTACGAGCAGTACTTC. It translates to CASSYGGGPYEQYF.

The chain is built from TRBV28 and TRBJ1-5; D might be TRBD1 (5 bases). CDR3 length equals 14 residues. Germline V lookup: CDR1 MDHEN, CDR2 SYDVKM. Trimming pared 3 bases from V and 7 bases from J, leaving 13 bases between. The CDR3 protein is CASSFGAAGQPQHF. Here the CDR3 DNA reads TGTGCCAGCAGTTTTGGGGCAGCGGGCCAGCCCCAGCATTTT.

This rearrangement joins TRBV19 to TRBJ2-5, with TRBD2 matching 8 bases. Unmatched junction bases numbered 12, after V lost 10 bases and J lost 2 bases. The CDR3 has 15 residues. The germline gives CDR1 LNHDA, CDR2 SQIVND (reference sequence). The CDR3, as DNA: TGTGCCACCCGTTCGCGGGAGGCTTTTCAAGAGACCCAGTACTTC. It translates to CATRSREAFQETQYF.

The chain is built from TRBV11-2 and TRBJ2-1; D is ambiguous. Germline assignment: CDR1 SGHAT and CDR2 FQNNGV. The length of the CDR3 is 14 residues. The V end was cut by 3 bases, the J end by 0 bases, with 6 bases between. The CDR3 sequence: CASSFSSSYNEQFF. CDR3 DNA sequence: TGTGCCAGCAGCTTCTCGAGCTCCTACAATGAGCAGTTCTTC.

This chain uses TRBV28 with TRBJ1-5, with a weak D call TRBD1 (6 bases). The CDR3 consists of 14 residues. Germline V lookup: CDR1 MDHEN, CDR2 SYDVKM. V was pared by 4 bases and J by 7 bases, with 14 bases between. Here the CDR3 reads CASSYRALRQPQHF. CDR3 sequence (DNA): TGTGCCAGCAGTTACAGGGCCCTGAGGCAGCCCCAGCATTTT.

The gene calls are TRBV5-1 and TRBJ1-1, with TRBD1 identical over 7 bases. Germline assignment: CDR1 SGHRS and CDR2 YFSETQ. This CDR3 comprises 12 residues. V shed 6 bases and J 8 bases; nucleotides not matched to a gene: 7. The CDR3 DNA reads as TGCGCCAGCACCCTCGACAGGGTAGAAGCTTTCTTT. Its translation: CASTLDRVEAFF.